The 24 T cell receptor beta chains given below trace back to one sample, sequenced in a study of T cell responses to AZD1222 COVID-19 vaccine (dated by TCRdb to 2020 to 2023). Receptors were amplified or captured by the immunoSEQ multiplex PCR assay. What TCRdb holds here is the immuneACCESS table cut down to in-frame rearrangements. Part of the clones is not present; checked against another copy, under half of the missing clones reflect an unresolved V gene, and the others are unexplained. A total of about 110,000 clones appear in this sample, less than 95% of them only once. Of the sample, 7.5% to 9% falls within the top ten clones. The time point label on this specimen signifies: about 28 days (+/-7) after the second vaccine dose. The sample here was peripheral blood, taken 28 days after the second AZD1222 dose. The receptors derive from an adult who received the AZD1222 COVID-19 vaccine.

The chain combines TRBV11-2 with TRBJ1-2; D unresolved. CDR1 is SGHAT, CDR2 FQNNGV, per germline. The length of the CDR3 is 14 residues. V was clipped by 4 bases and J by 4 bases, with 13 bases between them. CDR3 nucleotides: TGTGCCAGCAGCTCGCAGCCGGGTACCTATGGCTACACCTTC. It encodes CASSSQPGTYGYTF.

The chain couples TRBV19 to TRBJ1-6; D is uncertain. Trimming stripped 7 bases from V and 8 bases from J, with 12 bases between. CDR3 length: 13 amino acids. Germline V gene data show CDR1 as LNHDA and CDR2 as SQIVND (reference sequence). CDR3 nucleotide sequence: TGTGCCAGTACCTCCAGGCACGATTCACCCCTCCACTTT. Translation: CASTSRHDSPLHF. The variable domain in full, completed from reference TRBV19 and TRBJ1-6, reads DGGITQSPKYLFRKEGQNVTLSCEQNLNHDAMYWYRQDPGQGLRLIYYSQIVNDFQKGDIAEGYSVSREKKESFPLTVTSAQKNPTAFYLCASTSRHDSPLHFGNGTRLTVT.

The rearrangement links TRBV5-6 to TRBJ1-5; tentatively, D is TRBD1 (5 bases). The CDR3 length is 14 residues. Germline lookup yields CDR1 SGHDT and CDR2 YYEEEE. V was pared by 5 bases and J by 5 bases, with 14 bases between. The CDR3: CASSSSGFDQPQHF. CDR3 DNA: TGTGCCAGCAGTTCTTCAGGGTTCGATCAGCCCCAGCATTTT.

In its sample, this clone was seen once. V and J are TRBV20-1 and TRBJ2-2; D possibly corresponds to TRBD1 (7 bases). The CDR3 length is 15 residues. Germline V lookup: CDR1 DFQATT, CDR2 SNEGSKA (reference sequence). V was pared by 3 bases and J by 4 bases, with 15 bases between. CDR3 amino acids: CSASPPRGVTGELFF. As DNA, the CDR3 is TGCAGTGCTAGTCCCCCCAGGGGGGTCACCGGGGAGCTGTTTTTT.

The V gene is TRBV5-1, the J gene TRBJ1-2; D is possibly TRBD1 (5 bases). Deletions cut 0 bases from V and 0 bases from J, with 9 bases between. CDR1 and CDR2 (germline): SGHRS, YFSETQ. CDR3 length: 15 residues. CDR3 sequence (DNA): TGCGCCAGCAGCTTGGCCGGGGCCGCTAACTATGGCTACACCTTC. This gives the protein CASSLAGAANYGYTF. The complete variable domain, with remaining parts taken from reference TRBV5-1 and TRBJ1-2, reads KAGVTQTPRYLIKTRGQQVTLSCSPISGHRSVSWYQQTPGQGLQFLFEYFSETQRNKGNFPGRFSGRQFSNSRSEMNVSTLELGDSALYLCASSLAGAANYGYTFGSGTRLTVV.

This chain joins TRBV7-2 and TRBJ1-1; no definite D call. This CDR3 spans 15 amino acids. Germline V gene data show CDR1 as SGHTA and CDR2 as FQGNSA. V lost 2 bases and J lost 2, with 12 bases in between. CDR3 in amino acids: CASSLTWAGNTEAFF. DNA of the CDR3: TGTGCCAGCAGCTTAACGTGGGCGGGTAACACTGAAGCTTTCTTT.

The V gene is TRBV7-2, the J gene TRBJ1-5; tentative D call: TRBD1 (5 bases). V was shortened by 1 base and J by 4 bases, with 11 bases between the two germline ends. In germline, CDR1 is SGHTA, CDR2 FQGNSA. CDR3 length equals 15 residues. CDR3 residues: CASSLVGGTNQPQHF. In nucleotides, the CDR3 is TGTGCCAGCAGCTTAGTTGGGGGGACGAATCAGCCCCAGCATTTT.

V usage is TRBV7-9 and J usage is TRBJ2-1; perhaps TRBD1 as D (6 bases). CDR1 is SEHNR, CDR2 FQNEAQ, per germline (reference sequence). This CDR3 contains 14 residues. V shed 4 bases and J shed 3 bases, with 10 bases lying between them. The CDR3 DNA reads TGTGCCAGCAGCTGGCAGGGGCTCTACAATGAGCAGTTCTTC. Amino acid sequence: CASSWQGLYNEQFF.

The chain combines TRBV6-2 or TRBV6-3 with TRBJ2-5; tentatively, D is TRBD2 (5 bases). Trimming removed 0 bases at V and 3 bases at J, with 11 bases between. The CDR3 is made up of 15 amino acids. Germline CDR1 and CDR2: MNHEY and SVGEGT. CDR3 DNA sequence: TGTGCCAGCAGTTACTCGAGGGAGCAAAAAGAGACCCAGTACTTC. It encodes CASSYSREQKETQYF.

The J gene is TRBJ1-1, the V gene TRBV7-9, with 8 bases matching TRBD1. This CDR3 comprises 14 residues. Germline V lookup: CDR1 SEHNR, CDR2 FQNEAQ (reference sequence). V gave up 5 bases and J gave up 0 bases; unmatched junction bases: 2. For the CDR3, the DNA is TGTGCCAGCAGCGCAGGGGGCATGAACACTGAAGCTTTCTTT. This sequence encodes CASSAGGMNTEAFF.

V usage is TRBV5-1 and J usage is TRBJ2-5; D not resolved. V lost 3 bases and J lost 1, with 4 bases in between. CDR3 length: 12 residues. CDR1 is SGHRS and CDR2 is YFSETQ in the germline V gene. DNA for the CDR3: TGCGCCAGCAGCTCGGGCCAAGAGACCCAGTACTTC. Encoded protein: CASSSGQETQYF. Based on the CDR3 plus reference TRBV5-1 and TRBJ2-5, the full variable domain is KAGVTQTPRYLIKTRGQQVTLSCSPISGHRSVSWYQQTPGQGLQFLFEYFSETQRNKGNFPGRFSGRQFSNSRSEMNVSTLELGDSALYLCASSSGQETQYFGPGTRLLVL.

This chain joins TRBV7-9 and TRBJ1-6, with D maybe TRBD1 (5 bases). Deletions cut 2 bases from V and 8 bases from J, with 13 bases between. The CDR3 spans 15 residues. The germline V gene has CDR1 SEHNR and CDR2 FQNEAQ (reference sequence). The CDR3 coding sequence is TGTGCCAGCAGCTTACTACAGGTCGTTGATTCACCCCTCCACTTT. Its protein product is CASSLLQVVDSPLHF. Together with reference TRBV7-9 and TRBJ1-6, the CDR3 gives the full variable domain: DTGVSQNPRHKITKRGQNVTFRCDPISEHNRLYWYRQTLGQGPEFLTYFQNEAQLEKSRLLSDRFSAERPKGSFSTLEIQRTEQGDSAMYLCASSLLQVVDSPLHFGNGTRLTVT.

The chain joins TRBV5-1 to TRBJ1-5; 10 bases are shared with TRBD1. This CDR3 spans 14 amino acids. V trimming: 4 bases; J trimming: 8 bases; junction bases outside the gene matches: 6. The germline V gene has CDR1 SGHRS and CDR2 YFSETQ. CDR3 DNA: TGCGCCAGCAGCCTGGGGACAGGGGAAGAGCCCCAGCATTTT. The encoded protein is CASSLGTGEEPQHF.

The chain combines TRBV6-4 with TRBJ2-2; 8 bases fit TRBD2. Per germline, CDR1 MRHNA and CDR2 SNTAGT. The CDR3 is 14 residues long. After removal of 6 bases from V and 4 bases from J, the junction contained 4 bases not matched to a gene. The CDR3 nucleotides read TGTGCCAGCAGCGTTAGCGGGACCACCGGGGAGCTGTTTTTT. Amino acid sequence: CASSVSGTTGELFF.

The chain combines TRBV25-1 with TRBJ2-7; possibly TRBD1 for D (6 bases). The CDR3 consists of 16 residues. Trimming removed 7 bases from V and 2 bases from J, with 21 bases in between. The V gene's germline CDR1 is MGHDK and CDR2 SYGVNS. The CDR3 region has the DNA TGTGCCAGCATTGGCTACGGAACAGGGTCCACCTACGAGCAGTACTTC. Protein sequence: CASIGYGTGSTYEQYF.

The rearrangement joins TRBV2 to TRBJ2-7, with D possibly TRBD1 on 5 matching bases. Per germline, CDR1 SNHLY and CDR2 FYNNEI. Trimming left V 6 bases short and J 4 bases short, with 13 bases between. CDR3 length: 13 residues. Here the CDR3 DNA reads TGTGCCAGCAGAAAAACGCAGGGTTACGAGCAGTACTTC. This gives the protein CASRKTQGYEQYF.

This sequence joins TRBV5-4 and TRBJ2-2; 11 bases are shared with TRBD1. CDR3 size: 14 residues. The V gene's germline CDR1 is SGHNT and CDR2 YYREEE (reference sequence). J lost 5 bases, V lost 8 bases, and 5 bases had no gene match. The CDR3, as DNA: TGTGCCAGTGGACAGGGGGCCCAAACCGGGGAGCTGTTTTTT. It codes for CASGQGAQTGELFF. The entire variable domain, with the rest obtained from reference TRBV5-4 and TRBJ2-2, is as follows: ETGVTQSPTHLIKTRGQQVTLRCSSQSGHNTVSWYQQALGQGPQFIFQYYREEENGRGNFPPRFSGLQFPNYSSELNVNALELDDSALYLCASGQGAQTGELFFGEGSRLTVL.

The chain uses TRBV6-5 and TRBJ2-3, with a possible D match to TRBD2 (5 bases). V lost 8 bases to trimming and J lost 4 bases, with 10 bases between them. This CDR3 region has 12 residues. Germline values: CDR1 MNHEY, CDR2 SVGAGI. CDR3 nucleotides: TGTGCCAGCCAAGACTATCCAGATACGCAGTATTTT. Translation: CASQDYPDTQYF.

The genes are TRBV15 and TRBJ2-2, with a tentative D call TRBD1 (5 bases). CDR3 length: 14 amino acids. Germline V gene lookup returns CDR1 LNHNV and CDR2 YYDKDF (reference sequence). Trimming pared 2 bases from V and 4 bases from J, leaving 8 bases between. The CDR3 DNA is TGTGCCACCAGCAGAAAGGACATCACCGGGGAGCTGTTTTTT. Encoded protein: CATSRKDITGELFF.

This clone came up once. The CDR3 loop reads CASSQSGGSYNEQFF. In DNA, the CDR3 is TGCGCCAGCAGCCAGAGCGGGGGGTCCTACAATGAGCAGTTCTTC. The chain recombines TRBV4-1 with TRBJ2-1, with 9 bases that match TRBD2. The germline CDR1 and CDR2 sequences are MGHRA and YSYEKL. The length of the CDR3 is 15 residues. V shed 3 bases, J shed 1 base, and the junction held 1 base outside the gene matches.

The chain recombines TRBV18 with TRBJ2-1; TRBD1 matches 9 bases. Per the germline V gene, CDR1 is KGHSH and CDR2 is LQKENI. This CDR3 contains 16 residues. V lost 4 bases to trimming and J lost 8 bases; unmatched junction nucleotides: 12. The CDR3 DNA reads TGTGCCAGCTCACAGAACGCCGGGACAGGGTTGGATGAGCAGTTCTTC. This translates into CASSQNAGTGLDEQFF.

The CDR3 coding sequence is TGTGCCAGCGGAAGGGACAGATGGACTGAAGCTTTCTTT. As protein: CASGRDRWTEAFF. The chain links TRBV3-1 (or the pseudogene TRBV3-2) to TRBJ1-1; TRBD1 matches 7 bases. From germline, CDR1 is LGHDT and CDR2 YNNKEL (reference sequence). Trimming cost V 8 bases and J 5 bases; bases outside gene matches: 8. This CDR3 region has 13 residues.

Details on this clone: Other DNA variants within this sample encode the same CDR3. V usage is TRBV27 and J usage is TRBJ2-7; D is unclear. This CDR3 is built from 11 residues. Germline CDR1 MNHEY, CDR2 SMNVEV (reference sequence). Trimming stripped 4 bases from V and 5 bases from J, with 6 bases between. Written as DNA, the CDR3 is TGTGCCAGCAGTTACGGTCACGAGCAGTACTTC. Translating gives CASSYGHEQYF.

V is TRBV6-5 and J is TRBJ1-1, with D hard to call. V was trimmed by 7 bases and J by 4 bases, leaving 10 bases between them. CDR1 is MNHEY, CDR2 SVGAGI, per germline. The CDR3 loop spans 12 amino acids. CDR3 sequence: CASTREVTEAFF. CDR3 DNA sequence: TGTGCCAGCACGCGGGAGGTCACTGAAGCTTTCTTT.